This note documents a single T cell receptor beta chain sequence. The antigen is undetermined. The data stem from a study of human T cells and chemical hapten exposure. The library gave individual cDNA molecules unique molecular identifiers. TCRdb ran MiXCR on the RACE reads and lists one entry per CDR3 protein. The sample has 200,000 to 300,000 distinct CDR3 sequences, more than 6.5% seen once. Time point in this sample: pre-sensitization, week 0. As to treatment: therapeutic diphenylcyclopropenone sensitization with weekly scalp DPC. Overall study findings and caveats: Relative to controls, expanded TCRs formed significantly more large CDR3 similarity clusters. There was no change with DPC sensitization in TCRs above 1 in 1000 frequency.

Per the germline V gene, CDR1 is MDHEN and CDR2 is SYDVKM. CDR3 length: 12 residues. V lost 7 bases, J lost 3 bases, and 10 bases lay in between. The clonotype was recovered from a woman aged 40 to 50 with alopecia areata. Some clones in this sample may be carry-over from other donors' samples. The input for sequencing was whole blood, taken in connection with sensitization to the hapten diphenylcyclopropenone (DPC). The J gene is TRBJ2-7, the V gene TRBV28; D is ambiguous. The CDR3 reads CASTSLLYEQYF. The CDR3 bases are TGTGCCAGCACCTCCCTCCTCTACGAGCAGTACTTC.